The 32 T cell receptor beta chains below were found in one sample sequenced in a study of cytomegalovirus exposure and HLA in healthy donors. The method was immunoSEQ multiplex PCR; TCRdb's version includes in-frame clones alone and lacks a portion of them. The sample consists of approximately 220,000 clones, 80% to 85% of them appearing once. Sample: PBMCs. The receptors here all came from a woman aged 25 to 45 in good health and CMV-seropositive.

The rearrangement links TRBV27 to TRBJ1-2; 7 bases fit TRBD1. V gave up 5 bases and J gave up 4 bases; unmatched junction bases: 10. Germline V gene lookup returns CDR1 MNHEY and CDR2 SMNVEV (reference sequence). The CDR3 loop spans 15 amino acids. The CDR3 DNA sequence: TGTGCCAGCAGTACCAACCCGACAGGGATCTATGGCTACACCTTC. This gives the protein CASSTNPTGIYGYTF.

The rearrangement joins TRBV14 to TRBJ1-2; tentative D call: TRBD1 (6 bases). Between the trimmed V and J ends, which lost 4 bases and 0 bases, there was a span of 12 bases. CDR3 size: 15 residues. The germline CDR1 and CDR2 sequences are SGHDN and FVKESK. CDR3 region: CASSLLDSPNYGYTF. DNA of the CDR3: TGTGCCAGCAGCCTCCTGGACAGTCCTAACTATGGCTACACCTTC.

The chain joins TRBV4-3 to TRBJ1-2; D unclear. Germline lookup yields CDR1 LGHNA and CDR2 YSLEER. The V and J ends lost 0 bases and 8 bases respectively, with 10 bases between them. The CDR3 is 13 amino acids. The chain's CDR3 is CASSQDWQDGYTF. CDR3 bases: TGCGCCAGCAGCCAAGATTGGCAGGACGGCTACACCTTC.

J is TRBJ1-4 and V is TRBV5-1, with 12 nucleotides matching TRBD1. Per the germline V gene, CDR1 is SGHRS and CDR2 is YFSETQ. V shed 0 bases and J 7 bases; nucleotides not matched to a gene: 10. The CDR3 runs to 18 residues. The DNA for the CDR3 is TGCGCCAGCAGCTTGGTGCCGGGACAGGGGGCCCGTGGTGAAAAACTGTTTTTT. This encodes CASSLVPGQGARGEKLFF.

In this sample, this clone turned up once. The rearrangement links TRBV2 to TRBJ2-5, with TRBD2 as a possible D gene (6 bases). The CDR3 has 15 residues. V lost 4 bases and J lost 0, with 12 bases in between. In germline, CDR1 is SNHLY, CDR2 FYNNEI. CDR3 residues: CASSGGAGYQETQYF. The CDR3 DNA reads TGTGCCAGCAGTGGGGGCGCGGGGTACCAAGAGACCCAGTACTTC.

The chain has TRBV13 and TRBJ2-3; D unresolved. The CDR3 extends over 15 amino acids. The V end lost 0 bases, the J end lost 1 base, and 8 bases lay between the germline ends. Per the germline V gene, CDR1 is PRHDT and CDR2 is FYEKMQ (reference sequence). This chain's CDR3 is CASSLGAGGTDTQYF. DNA of the CDR3: TGTGCCAGCAGCTTAGGAGCAGGCGGCACAGATACGCAGTATTTT. The full variable domain, in which reference TRBV13 and TRBJ2-3 provide the parts outside the CDR3, is AAGVIQSPRHLIKEKRETATLKCYPIPRHDTVYWYQQGPGQDPQFLISFYEKMQSDKGSIPDRFSAQQFSDYHSELNMSSLELGDSALYFCASSLGAGGTDTQYFGPGTRLTVL.

This clone occurred once. The chain links TRBV9 to TRBJ2-1, with 7 bases that match TRBD1. The V and J ends lost 4 bases and 1 base, in that order; junction bases with no gene match: 8. CDR1 and CDR2 from the germline V gene are SGDLS and YYNGEE. The CDR3 has 16 residues. CDR3 sequence reads: CASSKGTEVSYNEQFF. In nucleotides, the CDR3 is TGTGCCAGCAGCAAAGGGACAGAAGTTTCCTACAATGAGCAGTTCTTC.

The chain has TRBV4-3 and TRBJ1-4, with D possibly matching TRBD1 (5 bases). Trimming took 1 base from V and 3 from J, leaving 18 bases between them. CDR1 LGHNA and CDR2 YSLEER come from the germline V gene. The CDR3 length is 18 residues. Written as DNA, the CDR3 is TGCGCCAGCAGCCAAGTGGGGGGTGAGGGTAGGGCTAATGAAAAACTGTTTTTT. Translation: CASSQVGGEGRANEKLFF.

The chain joins TRBV27 to TRBJ2-7; TRBD1 aligns across 7 bases. In germline, CDR1 is MNHEY, CDR2 SMNVEV (reference sequence). Trimming removed 6 bases from V and 6 bases from J; junction bases left unmatched: 14. The CDR3 length is 15 residues. CDR3 residues: CASRPLTGLMVEQYF. CDR3 nucleotide sequence: TGTGCCAGCAGACCATTGACAGGGCTCATGGTCGAGCAGTACTTC.

This clone has more than one count but fewer than ten. V usage is TRBV4-1 and J usage is TRBJ2-1, with D unresolved. CDR1 and CDR2 from the germline V gene are MGHRA and YSYEKL. There are 16 residues in the CDR3. V gave up 3 bases and J gave up 3 bases, with 15 bases separating them. CDR3 region: CASSQVRLLVYNEQFF. CDR3 nucleotide sequence: TGCGCCAGCAGCCAGGTGAGGCTATTGGTCTACAATGAGCAGTTCTTC.

The rearrangement uses TRBV7-9 and TRBJ2-1; 9 positions match TRBD1. This CDR3 contains 19 residues. V was clipped by 5 bases and J by 0 bases; unmatched bases: 14. Germline assignment: CDR1 SEHNR and CDR2 FQNEAQ (reference sequence). Here the CDR3 reads CASSGSRDRVDSSYNEQFF. CDR3 coding DNA: TGTGCCAGCAGCGGTTCCCGGGACAGGGTGGACAGCTCCTACAATGAGCAGTTCTTC.

In nucleotides, the CDR3 is TGCAGTGTTTTTGGGGGCACTGAAGCTTTCTTT. This gives the protein CSVFGGTEAFF. The chain links TRBV20-1 to TRBJ1-1; maybe TRBD1 (5 bases). Trimming took 7 bases from V and 4 from J, leaving 10 bases between them. Looked up from germline, CDR1 is DFQATT and CDR2 is SNEGSKA (reference sequence). The length of the CDR3 is 11 residues.

The V call is TRBV7-3, the J call TRBJ2-1, with 8 bases matching TRBD2. In germline, CDR1 is SGHTA, CDR2 FQGTGA. There are 15 residues in the CDR3. V was clipped by 0 bases and J by 4 bases; unmatched bases: 2. The chain's CDR3 is CASSLTAGGYNEQFF. CDR3 DNA sequence: TGTGCCAGCAGCTTAACCGCGGGAGGATACAATGAGCAGTTCTTC. Drawing the rest from reference TRBV7-3 and TRBJ2-1, the complete variable domain is GAGVSQTPSNKVTEKGKYVELRCDPISGHTALYWYRQSLGQGPEFLIYFQGTGAADDSGLPNDRFFAVRPEGSVSTLKIQRTERGDSAVYLCASSLTAGGYNEQFFGPGTRLTVL.

The chain combines TRBV27 with TRBJ2-5; TRBD1 agrees at 9 bases. Per the germline V gene, CDR1 is MNHEY and CDR2 is SMNVEV (reference sequence). Losses at the gene ends were 5 bases for V and 5 bases for J; bases not matched to a gene: 6. This CDR3 contains 14 residues. In DNA form, the CDR3 reads TGTGCCAGCAGTCCCCGGGGACAGGGCGAGACCCAGTACTTC. Amino acid sequence: CASSPRGQGETQYF.

This clone was picked up one time. V usage is TRBV4-3 and J usage is TRBJ2-2; D remains unclear. Trimming pared 4 bases from V and 7 bases from J, leaving 10 bases between. The CDR3 length is 13 residues. Germline CDR1 is LGHNA and CDR2 is YSLEER. The DNA of the CDR3 is TGCGCCAGCAGCCGAACGAAGGGCGGGGAGCTGTTTTTT. It codes for CASSRTKGGELFF.

The chain couples TRBV29-1 to TRBJ2-7; D remains ambiguous. This CDR3 spans 11 amino acids. Germline V lookup: CDR1 SQVTM, CDR2 ANQGSEA. V was trimmed by 4 bases and J by 5 bases, leaving 9 bases between them. Here the CDR3 DNA reads TGCAGCGTTGCCCCTGGGCACGAGCAGTACTTC. It translates to CSVAPGHEQYF.

The rearrangement links TRBV30 to TRBJ2-1; possibly TRBD1 for D (5 bases). This CDR3 spans 11 amino acids. Germline CDR1 and CDR2: GTSNPN and SVGIG (reference sequence). The V and J ends lost 5 bases and 3 bases respectively, with 5 bases between them. CDR3 DNA sequence: TGTGCCTGGGACAGCTACAATGAGCAGTTCTTC. It yields the protein CAWDSYNEQFF.

The genes are TRBV28 and TRBJ1-1; no definite D call. V gave up 6 bases and J gave up 0 bases, with 20 bases separating them. The germline CDR1 and CDR2 sequences are MDHEN and SYDVKM. The CDR3 extends over 17 amino acids. The CDR3 region has the DNA TGTGCCAGCAGGACTGCCGGTAGGAGGAAAATGAACACTGAAGCTTTCTTT. It encodes CASRTAGRRKMNTEAFF.

V and J are TRBV4-1 and TRBJ1-2; TRBD1 matches 7 bases. Trimming took 0 bases from V and 2 from J; bases not matched to a gene: 6. CDR1 MGHRA and CDR2 YSYEKL come from the germline V gene. There are 16 residues in the CDR3. CDR3 nucleotide sequence: TGCGCCAGCAGCCAAGAGCGGACAGGCTTAAACTATGGCTACACCTTC. It codes for CASSQERTGLNYGYTF.

The CDR3 sequence: CASSFTLAGGEDNEQFF. The CDR3 bases are TGTGCCAGCAGTTTTACCCTAGCGGGGGGGGAAGACAATGAGCAGTTCTTC. The chain uses TRBV28 and TRBJ2-1; 12 bases are a match to TRBD2. CDR3 size: 17 residues. V was clipped by 3 bases and J by 5 bases; unmatched bases: 8. Germline lookup yields CDR1 MDHEN and CDR2 SYDVKM.

This chain connects TRBV7-6 to TRBJ2-7; 8 nucleotides agree with TRBD2. Germline V gives CDR1 SGHVS, CDR2 FNYEAQ. The CDR3 has 14 amino acids. The V and J ends lost 6 bases and 6 bases, in that order; junction bases with no gene match: 10. The DNA of the CDR3 is TGTGCCAGCAGTCACAGCGGGAGCTCAGTCGAGCAGTACTTC. Residues: CASSHSGSSVEQYF.

The chain employs TRBV30 and TRBJ2-7; 10 positions match TRBD2. This CDR3 spans 13 amino acids. CDR1 and CDR2 (germline): GTSNPN, SVGIG (reference sequence). Trimming at V came to 4 bases and at J to 7 bases, leaving 7 bases not matched to a gene. The CDR3 nucleotides are TGTGCCTGGATTCTAGCGGGAGTTGGGGAGCAGTACTTC. Protein product: CAWILAGVGEQYF.

The chain couples TRBV5-1 to TRBJ1-1; 10 bases fit TRBD1. Germline-derived CDR1 and CDR2 are SGHRS and YFSETQ. The CDR3 totals 16 residues. V gave up 0 bases and J gave up 5 bases; unmatched junction bases: 7. The CDR3 DNA sequence: TGCGCCAGCAGCTTGGCCGGGACAGGGGTTCGGACTGAAGCTTTCTTT. It translates to CASSLAGTGVRTEAFF.

The rearrangement links TRBV6-1 to TRBJ2-7, with D perhaps matching TRBD1 (6 bases). The CDR3 is 15 residues long. V was clipped by 5 bases and J by 0 bases, with 14 bases between them. The V gene's germline CDR1 is MNHNS and CDR2 SASEGT. DNA of the CDR3: TGTGCCAGCAGTTCCAAGACAGGCGGCTCCTACGAGCAGTACTTC. Amino acid sequence: CASSSKTGGSYEQYF.

This sequence joins TRBV27 and TRBJ2-4, with D possibly being TRBD1 (6 bases). Deletions cut 1 base from V and 16 bases from J, with 14 bases between. Germline V CDR1 and CDR2: MNHEY, SMNVEV (reference sequence). This CDR3 is 12 amino acids long. DNA of the CDR3: TGTGCCAGCAGTTTATTTGGGGGCGAACTATACTTC. Protein: CASSLFGGELYF.

Here the CDR3 DNA reads TGTGCCAGTAGTAGGTCGACCGGGACAGGGTCCTTCCAGCCCCAGCATTTT. This translates into CASSRSTGTGSFQPQHF. The V gene is TRBV19, the J gene TRBJ1-5, with 9 bases aligning to TRBD1. V shed 4 bases, J shed 7 bases, and the junction held 14 bases outside the gene matches. CDR1 is LNHDA, CDR2 SQIVND, per germline (reference sequence). The CDR3 consists of 17 residues. Supplemented by reference TRBV19 and TRBJ1-5, the full variable domain reads DGGITQSPKYLFRKEGQNVTLSCEQNLNHDAMYWYRQDPGQGLRLIYYSQIVNDFQKGDIAEGYSVSREKKESFPLTVTSAQKNPTAFYLCASSRSTGTGSFQPQHFGDGTRLSIL.

This clone appeared once. The V gene is TRBV10-3, the J gene TRBJ1-5; possible D gene TRBD1, 5 bases. Germline lookup yields CDR1 ENHRY and CDR2 SYGVKD. V was cut by 6 bases and J by 5 bases, with 14 bases left in between. The CDR3 runs to 14 residues. The CDR3 DNA follows: TGTGCCATCAGCGCGACAGTAAGGGATCAGCCCCAGCATTTT. Encoded protein: CAISATVRDQPQHF.

This clone showed up just a few times. The chain links TRBV4-3 to TRBJ1-5; D remains unclear. The CDR3 totals 16 residues. The V gene's germline CDR1 is LGHNA and CDR2 YSLEER. The V gene lost 0 bases and the J gene lost 0 bases, with 9 bases spanning the gap. The CDR3 region has the DNA TGCGCCAGCAGCCAAGATCGTCAGCATAGCAATCAGCCCCAGCATTTT. Protein sequence: CASSQDRQHSNQPQHF.

The V call is TRBV11-2, the J call TRBJ2-4; possibly TRBD1 for D (6 bases). This CDR3 comprises 15 residues. Germline V gene sequence: CDR1 SGHAT, CDR2 FQNNGV. Trimming removed 5 bases from V and 6 bases from J, with 17 bases in between. The CDR3, as DNA: TGTGCCAGCAGCCCCACGGCGGCAGGGGCAAACATTCAGTACTTC. Translating gives CASSPTAAGANIQYF.

The genes are TRBV9 and TRBJ2-6, with D possibly TRBD1 on 5 matching bases. Germline lookup yields CDR1 SGDLS and CDR2 YYNGEE. The CDR3 is 14 amino acids. V was cut by 5 bases and J by 1 base, with 7 bases left in between. Written as DNA, the CDR3 is TGTGCCAGCAGGACAGAGTCTGGGGCCAACGTCCTGACTTTC. It translates to CASRTESGANVLTF.

The CDR3 loop is CASSPQRDRGGFF. In DNA form, the CDR3 reads TGTGCCAGCTCACCGCAGAGGGACAGGGGTGGGTTCTTT. The rearrangement joins TRBV18 to TRBJ1-1, with TRBD1 matching over 10 bases. V lost 3 bases to trimming and J lost 14 bases; unmatched junction nucleotides: 9. This CDR3 region has 13 residues. The germline gives CDR1 KGHSH, CDR2 LQKENI.

The V and J genes are TRBV9 and TRBJ2-3, with 13 bases aligning to TRBD2. The V segment lost 4 bases and the J segment 0 bases; nucleotides outside the gene matches: 5. CDR1 is SGDLS and CDR2 is YYNGEE in the germline V gene. The CDR3 is made up of 17 amino acids. The CDR3 here is CASSPRTSGSSTDTQYF. CDR3 nucleotides: TGTGCCAGCAGCCCACGGACTAGCGGGAGTAGCACAGATACGCAGTATTTT.